Reported below is one T cell receptor (beta chain). This sample is part of a study of patients and donors after allogeneic stem cell transplantation. MiXCR was run by TCRdb on the RT-PCR reads, yielding one entry per CDR3 protein. The data contain roughly 940,000 distinct CDR3 sequences, approximately 18% of them seen just once; the ten biggest clones take up roughly 6.4%. The origin of this receptor is a human donor who was either an allogeneic HSCT recipient or a stem cell or donor lymphocyte infusion donor (not recorded which). It is not recorded whose cells these are; they may come from a transplant donor. The material sequenced was blood, either unsorted or a sorted T cell fraction (not recorded which).

Here the CDR3 reads CASSLNRSPGELFF. Here the CDR3 DNA reads TGCGCCAGCAGCTTGAACAGGTCGCCCGGGGAGCTGTTTTTT. The genes are TRBV5-1 and TRBJ2-2; possibly TRBD1 for D (5 bases). The CDR3 consists of 14 residues. V was pared by 1 base and J by 6 bases, with 10 bases between. Germline CDR1 is SGHRS and CDR2 is YFSETQ.